This TCR beta chain was captured in a study of technical replicates of blood from a handful of donors. Germline V gene sequence: CDR1 MGHDK, CDR2 SYGVNS. The CDR3 extends over 11 amino acids. Deletions cut 5 bases from V and 0 bases from J, with 2 bases between. Clones were sequenced by immunoSEQ multiplex PCR, and TCRdb holds only the in-frame ones, with some missing. The data show roughly 97,000 clones, with approximately 96% seen just once and about 0.36% held by the top ten. This clone was found once. The sequence derives from a human donor in good health. The chain couples TRBV25-1 to TRBJ2-7; D is undetermined. Sequencing was carried out using T cells isolated from PBMCs. The CDR3 coding sequence is TGTGCCAGCAGTCACTCCTACGAGCAGTACTTC. Translating it yields CASSHSYEQYF.